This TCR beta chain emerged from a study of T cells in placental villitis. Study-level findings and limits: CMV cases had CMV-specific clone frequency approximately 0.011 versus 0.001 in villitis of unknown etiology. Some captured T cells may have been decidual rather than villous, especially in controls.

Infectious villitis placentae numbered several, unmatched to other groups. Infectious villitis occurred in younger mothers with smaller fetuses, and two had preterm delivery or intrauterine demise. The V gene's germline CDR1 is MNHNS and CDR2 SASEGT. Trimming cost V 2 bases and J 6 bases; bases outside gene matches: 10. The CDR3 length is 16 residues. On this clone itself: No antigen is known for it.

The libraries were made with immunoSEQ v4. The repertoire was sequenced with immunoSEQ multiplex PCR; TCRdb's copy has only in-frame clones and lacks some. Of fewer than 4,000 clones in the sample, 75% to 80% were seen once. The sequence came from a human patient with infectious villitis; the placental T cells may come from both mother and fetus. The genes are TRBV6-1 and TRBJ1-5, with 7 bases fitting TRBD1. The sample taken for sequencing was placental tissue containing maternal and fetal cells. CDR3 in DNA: TGTGCCAGCAGTGAAACCGGGACAGCTGGCAGTCAGCCCCAGCATTTT. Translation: CASSETGTAGSQPQHF.